This T cell receptor (beta chain) is drawn from a study of vaccination and CD4 T cells after COVID-19. Background on the study: Post-vaccine sampling followed dose two by a median about 72 days (range 14 to 241). The cells in question were stimulated using overlapping spike peptides derived from SARS-CoV-2, HCoV-NL63, HCoV-OC43 and HCoV-229E. General study findings and limits: Spike mono-reactivity held for 304 of 307 vaccine-specific clones in convalescent patients.

A note on this clonotype: Antigen: not known.

The CDR3 runs 13 residues. Trimming removed 10 bases from V and 4 bases from J; junction bases left unmatched: 5. Germline V gene data show CDR1 as MNHEY and CDR2 as SVGEGT. Cultured CD4+ T cell DNA was sequenced using the Oncomine TCR Beta short-read assay. Via MiXCR, TCRdb re-called the PCR reads, giving one row per CDR3 protein. The data hold approximately 19,000 distinct CDR3 sequences, with over 45% observed a single time. This sample's treatment: roughly 10-day PBMC culture with coronavirus spike peptide pools or control peptides (ViraFEST assay). J is TRBJ2-1 and V is TRBV6-2 or TRBV6-3; 9 nucleotides line up with TRBD1. The receptor was isolated from a human donor who had recovered from COVID-19. The input for sequencing was CD4+ T cells from blood, cultured in vitro, taken before SARS-CoV-2 vaccination. The DNA of the CDR3 is TGTGCCACCGTACAGGGGGCGTACAATGAGCAGTTCTTC. Protein sequence: CATVQGAYNEQFF.